One sample yielded the 6 T cell receptor beta chains listed below, sequenced in a study of T cell responses to AZD1222 COVID-19 vaccine. Method: immunoSEQ multiplex PCR; TCRdb's copy keeps in-frame clones and lacks some. Here the sample spans just under 85,000 clones, about 90% being singletons. The input for sequencing was peripheral blood, taken on day 0 of AZD1222 vaccination. These receptor sequences come from an adult in good health.

There are a few counts of this clone. DNA of the CDR3: TGTGCCAGCAGCTCCGGGACAGGGTGGATCAATGAGCAGTTCTTC. It translates to CASSSGTGWINEQFF. V usage is TRBV5-4 and J usage is TRBJ2-1; 9 positions agree with TRBD1. The CDR3 is 15 residues long. Unmatched junction bases numbered 7, after V lost 3 bases and J lost 6 bases. The V gene's germline CDR1 is SGHNT and CDR2 YYREEE (reference sequence).

The chain joins TRBV6-5 to TRBJ1-2; TRBD1 aligns across 7 bases. The J segment lost 8 bases and the V segment lost 2 bases, leaving 14 bases of the junction unmatched. CDR1 is MNHEY and CDR2 is SVGAGI in the germline V gene. The CDR3 consists of 16 residues. The DNA for the CDR3 is TGTGCCAGCAGTTACAGGGTTGTGACAGGGTTGGTAGGCTACACCTTC. Translating gives CASSYRVVTGLVGYTF.

This clone has a handful of counts. The chain joins TRBV11-3 to TRBJ2-5; 7 bases match TRBD1. CDR1 and CDR2 from the germline V gene are SGHNT and YENEEA. The CDR3 runs to 14 residues. V lost 4 bases, J lost 5 bases, and 7 bases stayed unmatched. Written as DNA, the CDR3 is TGTGCCAGCAGCTCAAGACAGGGAAGGGAGACCCAGTACTTC. Translated: CASSSRQGRETQYF.

This sequence joins TRBV27 and TRBJ1-1, with 7 nucleotides matching TRBD1. V was clipped by 5 bases and J by 8 bases; unmatched bases: 8. The CDR3 spans 13 residues. In germline, CDR1 is MNHEY, CDR2 SMNVEV (reference sequence). The CDR3 DNA sequence: TGTGCCAGCAGTCGACGGGACAGAGACGAAGCTTTCTTT. Translating it yields CASSRRDRDEAFF.

Regarding this clone: One end of the junction is discordant with germline, which a read error may explain. The rearrangement links TRBV29-1 to TRBJ1-1; D may be TRBD1 (5 bases). This CDR3 has 13 residues. CDR1 is SQVTM and CDR2 is ANQGSEA in the germline V gene. CDR3 in amino acids: CSVRRAGNAEAFF. CDR3 in DNA: TGCAGCGTCCGCAGGGCGGGGAACGCTGAAGCTTTCTTT.

This clone came up a few times. V is TRBV2 and J is TRBJ2-7, with D perhaps TRBD1 (5 bases). Germline lookup yields CDR1 SNHLY and CDR2 FYNNEI. With 6 bases removed from V and 3 bases from J, the gap between germline ends came to 21 bases. The CDR3 runs 16 residues. The CDR3 region has the DNA TGTGCCAGCAGCCAAAGGGTGGCAGGGCAAAACTACGAGCAGTACTTC. Translation: CASSQRVAGQNYEQYF. The complete variable domain, with remaining parts taken from reference TRBV2 and TRBJ2-7, reads EPEVTQTPSHQVTQMGQEVILRCVPISNHLYFYWYRQILGQKVEFLVSFYNNEISEKSEIFDDQFSVERPDGSNFTLKIRSTKLEDSAMYFCASSQRVAGQNYEQYFGPGTRLTVT.